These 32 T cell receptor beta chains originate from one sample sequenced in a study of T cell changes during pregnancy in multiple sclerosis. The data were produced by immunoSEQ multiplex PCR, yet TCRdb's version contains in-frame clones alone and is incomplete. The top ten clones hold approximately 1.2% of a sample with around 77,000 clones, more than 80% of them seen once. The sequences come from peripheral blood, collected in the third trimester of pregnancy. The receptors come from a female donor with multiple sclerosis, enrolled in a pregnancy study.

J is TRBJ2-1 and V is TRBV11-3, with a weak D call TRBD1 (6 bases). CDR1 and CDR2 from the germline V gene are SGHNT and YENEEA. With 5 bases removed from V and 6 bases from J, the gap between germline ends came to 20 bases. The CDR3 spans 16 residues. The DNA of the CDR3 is TGTGCCAGCAGCCTGGAAACCAGGGGCGAGGGCAATGAGCAGTTCTTC. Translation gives CASSLETRGEGNEQFF.

The CDR3 sequence: CAWRGLADGELFF. CDR3 in DNA: TGTGCCTGGAGGGGACTAGCCGACGGGGAGCTGTTTTTT. The rearrangement uses TRBV30 and TRBJ2-2, with TRBD2 matching over 9 bases. The trim removed 3 bases at V and 7 bases at J, leaving 3 bases unmatched. Germline V gives CDR1 GTSNPN, CDR2 SVGIG (reference sequence). The CDR3 runs to 13 residues.

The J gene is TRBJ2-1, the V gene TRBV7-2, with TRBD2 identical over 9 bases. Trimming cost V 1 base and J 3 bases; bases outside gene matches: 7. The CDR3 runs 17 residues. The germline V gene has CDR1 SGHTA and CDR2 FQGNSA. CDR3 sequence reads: CASSLVLAGLGYNEQFF. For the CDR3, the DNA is TGTGCCAGCAGCTTAGTGCTAGCGGGATTGGGCTACAATGAGCAGTTCTTC.

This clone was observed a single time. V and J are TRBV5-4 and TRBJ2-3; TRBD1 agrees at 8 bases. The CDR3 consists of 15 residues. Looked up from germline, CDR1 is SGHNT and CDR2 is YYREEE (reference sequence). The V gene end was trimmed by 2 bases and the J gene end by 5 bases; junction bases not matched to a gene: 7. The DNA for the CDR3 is TGTGCCAGCAGCTTACCCCAGGGGGCGGAAGATACGCAGTATTTT. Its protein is CASSLPQGAEDTQYF.

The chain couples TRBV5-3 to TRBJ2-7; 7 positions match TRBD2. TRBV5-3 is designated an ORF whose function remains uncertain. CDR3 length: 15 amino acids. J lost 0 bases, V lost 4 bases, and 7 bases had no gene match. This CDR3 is CARSRPSGTSYEQYF. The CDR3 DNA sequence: TGTGCCAGAAGCCGCCCCAGCGGGACCTCCTACGAGCAGTACTTC.

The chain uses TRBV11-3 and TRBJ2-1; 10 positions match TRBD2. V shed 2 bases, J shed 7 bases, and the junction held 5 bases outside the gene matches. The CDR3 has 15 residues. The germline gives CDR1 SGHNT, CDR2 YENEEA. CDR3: CASSLTSGNRNEQFF. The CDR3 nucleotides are TGTGCCAGCAGCTTAACTAGCGGGAATAGGAATGAGCAGTTCTTC.

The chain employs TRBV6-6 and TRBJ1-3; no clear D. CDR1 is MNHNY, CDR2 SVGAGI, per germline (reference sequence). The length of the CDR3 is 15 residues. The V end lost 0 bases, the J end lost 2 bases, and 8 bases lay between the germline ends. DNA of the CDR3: TGTGCCAGCAGTTACTCGATTGGAGCTGGAAACACCATATATTTT. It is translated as CASSYSIGAGNTIYF.

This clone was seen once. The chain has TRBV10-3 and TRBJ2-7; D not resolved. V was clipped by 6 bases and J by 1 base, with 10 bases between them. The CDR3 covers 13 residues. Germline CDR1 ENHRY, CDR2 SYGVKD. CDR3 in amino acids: CAISQDSSYEQYF. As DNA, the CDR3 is TGTGCCATCAGCCAAGACTCTTCCTACGAGCAGTACTTC.

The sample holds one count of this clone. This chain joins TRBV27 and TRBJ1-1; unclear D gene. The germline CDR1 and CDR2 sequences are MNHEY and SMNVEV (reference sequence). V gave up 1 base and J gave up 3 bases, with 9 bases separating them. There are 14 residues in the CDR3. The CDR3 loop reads CASSLFGRDTEAFF. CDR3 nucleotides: TGTGCCAGCAGTTTATTTGGGCGGGACACTGAAGCTTTCTTT.

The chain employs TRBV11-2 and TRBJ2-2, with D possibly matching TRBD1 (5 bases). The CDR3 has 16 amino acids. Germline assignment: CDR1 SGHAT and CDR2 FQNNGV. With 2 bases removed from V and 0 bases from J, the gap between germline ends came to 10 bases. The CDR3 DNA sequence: TGTGCCAGCAGCTTAAGGGGTCCTACGAACACCGGGGAGCTGTTTTTT. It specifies CASSLRGPTNTGELFF.

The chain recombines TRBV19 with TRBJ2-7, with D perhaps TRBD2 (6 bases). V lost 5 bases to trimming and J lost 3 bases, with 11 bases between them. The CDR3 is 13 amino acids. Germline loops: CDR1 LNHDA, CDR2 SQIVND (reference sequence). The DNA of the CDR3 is TGTGCCAGTAGTGCAGGGACTTTCTACGAGCAGTACTTC. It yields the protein CASSAGTFYEQYF.

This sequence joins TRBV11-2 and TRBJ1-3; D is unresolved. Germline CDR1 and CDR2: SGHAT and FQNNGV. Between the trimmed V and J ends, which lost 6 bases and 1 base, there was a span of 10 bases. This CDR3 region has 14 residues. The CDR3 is CASRASGSGNTIYF. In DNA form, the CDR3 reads TGTGCCAGCAGAGCTAGTGGGTCTGGAAACACCATATATTTT.

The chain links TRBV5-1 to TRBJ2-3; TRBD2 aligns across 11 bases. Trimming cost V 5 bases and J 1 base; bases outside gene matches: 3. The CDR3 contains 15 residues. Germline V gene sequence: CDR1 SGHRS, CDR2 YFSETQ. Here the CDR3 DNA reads TGCGCCAGCAGACAACTAGCGGGAGGCACAGATACGCAGTATTTT. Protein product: CASRQLAGGTDTQYF. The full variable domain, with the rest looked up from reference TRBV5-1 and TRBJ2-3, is KAGVTQTPRYLIKTRGQQVTLSCSPISGHRSVSWYQQTPGQGLQFLFEYFSETQRNKGNFPGRFSGRQFSNSRSEMNVSTLELGDSALYLCASRQLAGGTDTQYFGPGTRLTVL.

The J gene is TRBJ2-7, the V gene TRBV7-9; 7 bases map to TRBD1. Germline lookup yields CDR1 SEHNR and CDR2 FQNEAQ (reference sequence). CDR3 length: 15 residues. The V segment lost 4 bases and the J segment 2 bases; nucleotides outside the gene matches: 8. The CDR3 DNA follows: TGTGCCAGCAGCTCTACAGGGGCCGATGCCTACGAGCAGTACTTC. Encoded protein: CASSSTGADAYEQYF.

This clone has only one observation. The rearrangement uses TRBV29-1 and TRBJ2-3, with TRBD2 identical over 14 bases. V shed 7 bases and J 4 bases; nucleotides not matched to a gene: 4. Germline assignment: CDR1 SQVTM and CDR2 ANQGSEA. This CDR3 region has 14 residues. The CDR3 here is CSAGLAGGSDTQYF. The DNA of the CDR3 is TGCAGCGCTGGACTAGCGGGAGGATCAGATACGCAGTATTTT.

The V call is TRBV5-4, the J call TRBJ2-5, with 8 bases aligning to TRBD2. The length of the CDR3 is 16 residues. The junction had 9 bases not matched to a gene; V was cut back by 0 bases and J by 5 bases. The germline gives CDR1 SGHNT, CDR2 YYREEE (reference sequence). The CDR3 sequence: CASSLGRSGSLETQYF. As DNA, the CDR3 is TGTGCCAGCAGCTTGGGAAGGAGCGGGAGTCTGGAGACCCAGTACTTC.

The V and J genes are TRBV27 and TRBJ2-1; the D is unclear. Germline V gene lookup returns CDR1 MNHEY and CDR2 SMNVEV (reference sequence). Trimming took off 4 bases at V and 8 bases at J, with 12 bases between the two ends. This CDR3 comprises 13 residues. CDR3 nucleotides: TGTGCCAGCAGTTCAAGAACAGTATATGAGCAGTTCTTC. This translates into CASSSRTVYEQFF.

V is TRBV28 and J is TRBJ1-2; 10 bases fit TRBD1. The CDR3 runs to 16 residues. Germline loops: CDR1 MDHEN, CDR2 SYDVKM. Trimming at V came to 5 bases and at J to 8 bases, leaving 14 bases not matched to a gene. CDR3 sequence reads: CASSPGQGTAPWGYTF. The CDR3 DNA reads TGTGCCAGCAGTCCGGGACAGGGGACAGCCCCTTGGGGCTACACCTTC.

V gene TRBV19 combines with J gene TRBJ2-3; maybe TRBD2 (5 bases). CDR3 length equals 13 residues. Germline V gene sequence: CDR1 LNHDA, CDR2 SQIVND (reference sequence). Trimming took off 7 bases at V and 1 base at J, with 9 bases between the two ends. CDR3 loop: CASMTTGTDTQYF. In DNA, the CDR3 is TGTGCCAGTATGACTACCGGCACAGATACGCAGTATTTT.

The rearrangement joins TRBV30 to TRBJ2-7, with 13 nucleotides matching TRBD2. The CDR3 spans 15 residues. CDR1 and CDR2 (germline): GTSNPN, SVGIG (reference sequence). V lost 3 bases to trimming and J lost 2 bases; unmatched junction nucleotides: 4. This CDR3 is CAWSEGTSGAYEQYF. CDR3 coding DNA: TGTGCCTGGAGCGAGGGGACTAGCGGGGCCTACGAGCAGTACTTC. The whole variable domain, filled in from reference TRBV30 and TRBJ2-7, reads SQTIHQWPATLVQPVGSPLSLECTVEGTSNPNLYWYRQAAGRGLQLLFYSVGIGQISSEVPQNLSASRPQDRQFILSSKKLLLSDSGFYLCAWSEGTSGAYEQYFGPGTRLTVT.

This CDR3 reads CASSEKGTGGYGYTF. CDR3 nucleotides: TGTGCCAGCAGTGAAAAGGGGACAGGAGGCTATGGCTACACCTTC. J is TRBJ1-2 and V is TRBV6-1; TRBD1 agrees at 8 bases. Trimming at V came to 2 bases and at J to 4 bases, leaving 6 bases not matched to a gene. Looked up from germline, CDR1 is MNHNS and CDR2 is SASEGT. The CDR3 contains 15 residues.

CDR3 DNA: TGTGCCAGCAGCTTGAGTGGACTTACCACTGAAGCTTTCTTT. This encodes CASSLSGLTTEAFF. V usage is TRBV7-9 and J usage is TRBJ1-1, with D hard to call. The CDR3 length is 14 residues. Trimming took off 3 bases at V and 4 bases at J, with 12 bases between the two ends. Germline V gene data show CDR1 as SEHNR and CDR2 as FQNEAQ (reference sequence). Looking up the rest from reference TRBV7-9 and TRBJ1-1 gives the full variable domain: DTGVSQNPRHKITKRGQNVTFRCDPISEHNRLYWYRQTLGQGPEFLTYFQNEAQLEKSRLLSDRFSAERPKGSFSTLEIQRTEQGDSAMYLCASSLSGLTTEAFFGQGTRLTVV.

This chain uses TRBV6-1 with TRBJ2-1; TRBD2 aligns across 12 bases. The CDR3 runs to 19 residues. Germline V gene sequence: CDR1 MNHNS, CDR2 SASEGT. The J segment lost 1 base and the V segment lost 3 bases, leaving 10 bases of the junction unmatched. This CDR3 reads CASSDPLAGGPGSYNEQFF. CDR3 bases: TGTGCCAGCAGTGATCCCCTAGCGGGAGGGCCGGGGTCCTACAATGAGCAGTTCTTC.

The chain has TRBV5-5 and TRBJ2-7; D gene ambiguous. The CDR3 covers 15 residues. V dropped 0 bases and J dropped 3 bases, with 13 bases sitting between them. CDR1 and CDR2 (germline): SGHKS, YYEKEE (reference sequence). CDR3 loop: CASSLDPGLNYEQYF. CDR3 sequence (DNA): TGTGCCAGCAGCTTGGATCCGGGTTTAAACTACGAGCAGTACTTC. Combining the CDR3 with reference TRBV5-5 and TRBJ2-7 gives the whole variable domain DAGVTQSPTHLIKTRGQQVTLRCSPISGHKSVSWYQQVLGQGPQFIFQYYEKEERGRGNFPDRFSARQFPNYSSELNVNALLLGDSALYLCASSLDPGLNYEQYFGPGTRLTVT.

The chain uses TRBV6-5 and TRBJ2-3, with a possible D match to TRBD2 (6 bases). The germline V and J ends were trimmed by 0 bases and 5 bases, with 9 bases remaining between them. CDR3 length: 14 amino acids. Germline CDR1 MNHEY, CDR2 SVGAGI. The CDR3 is CASSYSSGLDTQYF. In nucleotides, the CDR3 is TGTGCCAGCAGTTACTCTTCGGGACTAGATACGCAGTATTTT.

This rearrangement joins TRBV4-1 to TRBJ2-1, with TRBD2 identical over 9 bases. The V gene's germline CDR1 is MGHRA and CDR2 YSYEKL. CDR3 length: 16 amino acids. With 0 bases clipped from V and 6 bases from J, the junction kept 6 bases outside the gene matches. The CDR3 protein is CASSQERTSAGNEQFF. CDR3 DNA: TGCGCCAGCAGCCAAGAGAGGACTAGCGCGGGCAATGAGCAGTTCTTC.

The CDR3 here is CASRVDTYNEQFF. DNA for the CDR3: TGTGCCAGCAGAGTGGACACCTACAATGAGCAGTTCTTC. This chain joins TRBV2 and TRBJ2-1, with D possibly TRBD1 on 5 matching bases. Germline values: CDR1 SNHLY, CDR2 FYNNEI. The CDR3 consists of 13 residues. The ends were cut back, 6 bases at V and 2 bases at J, with 8 bases in the middle.

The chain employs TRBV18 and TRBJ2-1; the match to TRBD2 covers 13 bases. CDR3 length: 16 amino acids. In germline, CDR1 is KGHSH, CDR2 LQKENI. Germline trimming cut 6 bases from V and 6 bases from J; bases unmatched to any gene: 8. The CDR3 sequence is CASSFGLAGELNEQFF. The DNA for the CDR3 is TGTGCCAGCTCCTTCGGACTAGCGGGGGAACTCAATGAGCAGTTCTTC.

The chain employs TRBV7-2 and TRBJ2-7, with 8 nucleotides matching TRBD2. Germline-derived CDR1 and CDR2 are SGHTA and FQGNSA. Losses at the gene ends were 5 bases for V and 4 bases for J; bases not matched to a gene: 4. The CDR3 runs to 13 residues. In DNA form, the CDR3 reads TGTGCCAGCAGCCAAGGACTAGCTTACGAGCAGTACTTC. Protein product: CASSQGLAYEQYF.

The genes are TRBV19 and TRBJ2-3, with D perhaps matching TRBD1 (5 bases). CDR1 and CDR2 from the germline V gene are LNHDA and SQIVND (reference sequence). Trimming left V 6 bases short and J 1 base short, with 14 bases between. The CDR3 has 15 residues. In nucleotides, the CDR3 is TGTGCCAGTAGCCTCCCAAGGGGCGGCACAGATACGCAGTATTTT. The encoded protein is CASSLPRGGTDTQYF. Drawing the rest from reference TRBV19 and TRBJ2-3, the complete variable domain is DGGITQSPKYLFRKEGQNVTLSCEQNLNHDAMYWYRQDPGQGLRLIYYSQIVNDFQKGDIAEGYSVSREKKESFPLTVTSAQKNPTAFYLCASSLPRGGTDTQYFGPGTRLTVL.

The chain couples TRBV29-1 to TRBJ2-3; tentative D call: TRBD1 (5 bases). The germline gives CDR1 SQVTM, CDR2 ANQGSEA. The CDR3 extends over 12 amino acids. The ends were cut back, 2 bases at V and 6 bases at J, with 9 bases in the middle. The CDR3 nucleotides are TGCAGCGTTGAACAGGGAATCGATACGCAGTATTTT. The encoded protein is CSVEQGIDTQYF.

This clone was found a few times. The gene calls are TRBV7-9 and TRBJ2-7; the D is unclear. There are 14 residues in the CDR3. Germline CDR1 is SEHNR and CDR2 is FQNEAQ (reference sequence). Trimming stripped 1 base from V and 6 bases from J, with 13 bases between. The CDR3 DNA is TGTGCCAGCAGCTTAGAATCCAGACTGGGCGAGCAGTACTTC. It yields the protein CASSLESRLGEQYF.